Following are 12 T cell receptor beta chains from one sample sequenced in a study of T-cell memory formation after mild COVID-19. MiXCR was run by TCRdb on the 5' RACE reads, yielding one entry per CDR3 protein. The table lists roughly 350,000 distinct CDR3 sequences, 21% of them singletons. The specimen was PBMCs or a T cell subset sorted from them (not recorded which). The receptors derive from an adult woman who had mild COVID-19 (a few samples of this study predate the infection). Cell type and time point are not known.

This sequence joins TRBV2 and TRBJ1-5, with 11 bases aligning to TRBD1. Germline CDR1 is SNHLY and CDR2 is FYNNEI. The CDR3 is made up of 14 amino acids. V shed 6 bases, J shed 10 bases, and the junction held 8 bases outside the gene matches. CDR3 residues: CASRPGTGGLPQHF. Here the CDR3 DNA reads TGTGCCAGCAGACCCGGGACAGGGGGTTTACCCCAGCATTTT.

This clonotype appeared many times. The J gene is TRBJ1-1, the V gene TRBV27; no clear D gene. V was cut by 0 bases and J by 6 bases, with 17 bases left in between. Germline V gene data show CDR1 as MNHEY and CDR2 as SMNVEV (reference sequence). This CDR3 has 16 residues. The CDR3: CASSLSPTFIYPEAFF. CDR3 DNA: TGTGCCAGCAGTTTATCCCCGACGTTCATTTACCCTGAAGCTTTCTTT.

The chain carries TRBV12-3 or TRBV12-4 and TRBJ2-5; D might be TRBD1 (6 bases). Trimming left V 2 bases short and J 5 bases short, with 9 bases between. CDR3 length: 13 amino acids. In DNA, the CDR3 is TGTGCCAGCAGTTTAAACCAGGGGGAGACCCAGTACTTC. Protein sequence: CASSLNQGETQYF.

V usage is TRBV5-4 and J usage is TRBJ1-6; no clear D. Trimming stripped 4 bases from V and 7 bases from J, with 15 bases between. Germline CDR1 reads SGHNT; CDR2 reads YYREEE (reference sequence). The CDR3 is made up of 15 amino acids. The CDR3 protein is CASSPISSRNSPLHF. CDR3 DNA: TGTGCCAGCAGCCCCATTTCGTCTCGAAATTCACCCCTCCACTTT.

This clonotype has only a few counts. The chain uses TRBV6-2 or TRBV6-3 and TRBJ2-7; TRBD1 might be the D (7 bases). Trimming took off 5 bases at V and 3 bases at J, with 14 bases between the two ends. Per germline, CDR1 MNHEY and CDR2 SVGEGT. The CDR3 contains 14 residues. CDR3 protein: CASSLAGQSYEQYF. The DNA for the CDR3 is TGTGCCAGCAGTCTTGCGGGACAGAGCTACGAGCAGTACTTC.

The rearrangement links TRBV5-1 to TRBJ1-4; D is possibly TRBD1 (5 bases). The germline V gene has CDR1 SGHRS and CDR2 YFSETQ. Trimming pared 4 bases from V and 1 base from J, leaving 23 bases between. The CDR3 loop spans 19 amino acids. CDR3 region: CASSISGTALQGTNEKLFF. CDR3 coding DNA: TGCGCCAGCAGCATCTCCGGGACGGCCTTGCAGGGAACTAATGAAAAACTGTTTTTT. The full variable domain, completed using reference TRBV5-1 and TRBJ1-4, is KAGVTQTPRYLIKTRGQQVTLSCSPISGHRSVSWYQQTPGQGLQFLFEYFSETQRNKGNFPGRFSGRQFSNSRSEMNVSTLELGDSALYLCASSISGTALQGTNEKLFFGSGTQLSVL.

The J gene is TRBJ1-5, the V gene TRBV10-3, with 9 bases aligning to TRBD1. The V gene end was trimmed by 4 bases and the J gene end by 6 bases; junction bases not matched to a gene: 7. The CDR3 length is 15 residues. From germline, CDR1 is ENHRY and CDR2 SYGVKD. The CDR3 DNA reads as TGTGCCATCAGTGGGGACAGGGTGGAAGCTCAGCCCCAGCATTTT. Its protein product is CAISGDRVEAQPQHF.

The rearrangement uses TRBV12-3 or TRBV12-4 and TRBJ2-1; a weak D match, TRBD2 (5 bases). The CDR3 sequence is 11 residues long. Trimming shortened V by 3 bases and J by 15 bases, and 12 bases separated the two germline ends. The CDR3: CASSFTSRVFF. CDR3 DNA: TGTGCCAGCAGTTTTACTAGTCGGGTGTTCTTC.

A few counts support this clonotype. The J gene is TRBJ2-3, the V gene TRBV24-1; D possibly uses TRBD1 or TRBD2 (5 bases each). Germline V gene lookup returns CDR1 KGHDR and CDR2 SFDVKD. V was trimmed by 7 bases and J by 0 bases, leaving 7 bases between them. The CDR3 has 13 amino acids. The CDR3 sequence: CATREGSTDTQYF. CDR3 in DNA: TGTGCCACCAGAGAGGGGAGCACAGATACGCAGTATTTT.

This clonotype was seen a handful of times. The V and J genes are TRBV15 and TRBJ1-1; 10 bases are shared with TRBD1. Germline loops: CDR1 LNHNV, CDR2 YYDKDF (reference sequence). V trimming: 5 bases; J trimming: 3 bases; junction bases outside the gene matches: 6. The CDR3 has 15 residues. Here the CDR3 DNA reads TGTGCCACCAGCGAAACCGGGACAGGGGACACTGAAGCTTTCTTT. Translating gives CATSETGTGDTEAFF. The complete variable domain, with remaining parts taken from reference TRBV15 and TRBJ1-1, reads DAMVIQNPRYQVTQFGKPVTLSCSQTLNHNVMYWYQQKSSQAPKLLFHYYDKDFNNEADTPDNFQSRRPNTSFCFLDIRSPGLGDTAMYLCATSETGTGDTEAFFGQGTRLTVV.

The V and J genes are TRBV6-2 or TRBV6-3 and TRBJ1-2, with 9 bases identical to TRBD1. Germline values: CDR1 MNHEY, CDR2 SVGEGT. V was clipped by 5 bases and J by 2 bases; unmatched bases: 6. This CDR3 has 15 amino acids. The CDR3 loop is CASSTPQGANYGYTF. CDR3 nucleotide sequence: TGTGCCAGCAGTACCCCACAGGGGGCCAACTATGGCTACACCTTC.

The CDR3: CASSSGAGGYTF. The CDR3 DNA is TGTGCCAGCAGTTCAGGGGCGGGTGGCTACACCTTC. The chain combines TRBV6-5 with TRBJ1-2, with D possibly TRBD1 on 6 matching bases. The CDR3 loop spans 12 amino acids. From germline, CDR1 is MNHEY and CDR2 SVGAGI. The V and J ends lost 4 bases and 7 bases respectively, with 10 bases between them.